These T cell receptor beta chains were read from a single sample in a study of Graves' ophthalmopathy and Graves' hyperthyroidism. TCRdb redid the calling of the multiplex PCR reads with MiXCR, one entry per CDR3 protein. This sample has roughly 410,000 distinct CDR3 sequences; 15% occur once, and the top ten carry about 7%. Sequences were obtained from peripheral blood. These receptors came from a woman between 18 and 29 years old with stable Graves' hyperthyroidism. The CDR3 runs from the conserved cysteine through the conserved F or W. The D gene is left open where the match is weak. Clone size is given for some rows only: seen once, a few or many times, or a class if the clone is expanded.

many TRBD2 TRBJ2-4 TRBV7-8 CASSPTTSVRNIQYF TGTGCCAGCAGCCCGACGACTAGCGTAAGAAACATTCAGTACTTC
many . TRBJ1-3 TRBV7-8 CASSLELIQGPGNTIYF TGTGCCAGCAGCTTAGAACTTATCCAGGGTCCTGGAAACACCATATATTTT
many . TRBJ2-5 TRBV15 CATSSSSGRAAETQYF TGTGCCACCAGCTCCTCCTCCGGACGGGCGGCGGAGACCCAGTACTTC
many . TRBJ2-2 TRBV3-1 CASRRGPANTGELFF TGTGCCAGCCGACGGGGGCCGGCGAACACCGGGGAGCTGTTTTTT
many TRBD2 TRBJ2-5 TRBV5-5 CASRYGGAEETQYF TGTGCCAGCAGATACGGGGGGGCGGAGGAGACCCAGTACTTC
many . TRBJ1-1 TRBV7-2 CASRKGRRTPYEGVNTEAFF TGTGCCAGCAGAAAGGGGCGGCGGACACCCTACGAGGGGGTGAACACTGAAGCTTTCTTT
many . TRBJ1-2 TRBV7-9 CASSLETETPGYTF TGTGCCAGCAGCTTAGAAACGGAGACCCCTGGCTACACCTTC
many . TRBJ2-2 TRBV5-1 CASNHGVNTGELFF TGCGCCAGCAACCACGGGGTAAACACCGGGGAGCTGTTTTTT
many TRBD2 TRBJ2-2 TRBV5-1 CASSTGGDTGELFF TGCGCCAGCAGCACGGGGGGGGACACCGGGGAGCTGTTTTTT
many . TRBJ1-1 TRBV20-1 CSAIGREAEAFF TGCAGTGCTATCGGCAGGGAGGCTGAAGCTTTCTTT
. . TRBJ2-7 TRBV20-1 CSATGPYEQYF TGCAGTGCCACAGGACCATACGAGCAGTACTTC
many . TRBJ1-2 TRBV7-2 CASPGGGGTNYGYTF TGTGCCAGCCCCGGGGGGGGGGGAACTAACTATGGCTACACCTTC
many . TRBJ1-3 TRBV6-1 CASTPGGSSGNTIYF TGTGCCAGCACCCCCGGAGGCAGCTCTGGAAACACCATATATTTT
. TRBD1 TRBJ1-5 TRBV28 CASTTGGINQPQHF TGTGCCAGCACGACAGGGGGCATCAATCAGCCCCAGCATTTT
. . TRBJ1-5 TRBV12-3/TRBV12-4 CASSPRSSHQPQHF TGTGCCAGCAGTCCCCGATCTTCCCATCAGCCCCAGCATTTT
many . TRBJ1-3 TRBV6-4 CASSGLRRASTGNTIYF TGTGCCAGCAGTGGACTTCGGCGGGCTAGTACTGGAAACACCATATATTTT
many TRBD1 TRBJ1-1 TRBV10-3 CAISAGTGDHTEAFF TGTGCCATCAGTGCCGGGACAGGGGACCACACTGAAGCTTTCTTT
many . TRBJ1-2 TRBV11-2 CASSFGQPLANYGYTF TGTGCCAGCAGCTTCGGACAGCCTCTAGCTAACTATGGCTACACCTTC
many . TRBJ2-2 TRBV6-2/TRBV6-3 CATQGSSTGELFF TGTGCCACTCAGGGTAGTTCGACCGGGGAGCTGTTTTTT
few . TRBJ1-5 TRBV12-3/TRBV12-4 CASRRDASNQPQHF TGTGCCAGCAGGAGGGATGCTAGCAATCAGCCTCAGCATTTT
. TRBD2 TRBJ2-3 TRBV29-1 CSAQSGGFTDTQYF TGCAGCGCCCAAAGCGGGGGGTTCACAGATACGCAGTATTTT
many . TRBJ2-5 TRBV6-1 CASSGRARQETQYF TGTGCCAGCTCGGGTAGGGCCAGGCAAGAGACCCAGTACTTC
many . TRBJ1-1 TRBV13 CASSSRPGGNTEAFF TGTGCCAGCAGCTCCCGCCCGGGGGGGAACACTGAAGCTTTCTTT
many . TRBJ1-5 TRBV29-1 CSVASGVNQPQHF TGCAGCGTTGCTTCCGGGGTCAATCAGCCCCAGCATTTT
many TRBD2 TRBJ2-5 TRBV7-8 CASSPSPSGGGRETQYF TGTGCCAGCAGCCCCTCCCCTAGCGGGGGGGGGAGAGAGACCCAGTACTTC
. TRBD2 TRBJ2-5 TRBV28 CASSFLGLAGGQETQYF TGTGCCAGCAGTTTTCTCGGGCTAGCGGGAGGACAAGAGACCCAGTACTTC
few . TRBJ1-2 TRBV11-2 CASSSPGQAGNYGYTF TGTGCCAGCAGCTCCCCCGGGCAGGCGGGGAACTATGGCTACACCTTC
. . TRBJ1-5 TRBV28 CASSLVDFGNQPQHF TGTGCCAGCAGTTTAGTGGATTTTGGCAATCAGCCCCAGCATTTT
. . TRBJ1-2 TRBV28 CASSLYDSGYTF TGTGCCAGCAGTTTATATGACAGTGGCTACACCTTC
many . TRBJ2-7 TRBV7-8 CASSFSEAIREQYF TGTGCCAGCAGCTTCAGCGAGGCTATACGGGAGCAGTACTTC
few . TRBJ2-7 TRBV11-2 CASSLEARSSYEQYF TGTGCCAGCAGCTTAGAGGCCAGGTCCTCCTACGAGCAGTACTTC
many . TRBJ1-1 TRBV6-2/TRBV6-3 CASITAGWTEAFF TGTGCCAGCATTACCGCAGGGTGGACTGAAGCTTTCTTT
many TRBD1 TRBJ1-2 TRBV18 CASSPSQGANGYTF TGTGCCAGCTCACCATCGCAGGGGGCAAATGGCTACACCTTC
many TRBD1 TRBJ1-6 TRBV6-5 CASSYSIGTGASYNSPLHF TGTGCCAGCAGTTACTCGATAGGGACAGGGGCTTCCTATAATTCACCCCTCCACTTT
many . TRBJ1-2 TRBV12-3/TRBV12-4 CASSSDSLGGYTF TGTGCCAGCAGTTCGGACAGCCTAGGTGGCTACACCTTC